The rows below give T cell receptor beta chains drawn from one sample of a study of blood T cell repertoires in COVID-19. The method was immunoSEQ multiplex PCR; TCRdb's version includes in-frame clones alone and lacks a portion of them. The sample holds under 200,000 clones, 70% to 90% seen once. Source material: peripheral blood. The receptors derive from an elderly woman with COVID-19, enrolled during active disease. The CDR3 runs from the conserved cysteine through the conserved F or W. D genes are given only for firm matches. Where a row states a size, it is once, few, many or the class of an expanded clone; other rows omit it.

TRBD2,-,16,TRBJ2-1,TRBV5-4,CASSLGTSGGVNEQFF,TGTGCCAGCAGCTTGGGGACTAGCGGGGGAGTCAATGAGCAGTTCTTC
TRBD1,few,15,TRBJ1-2,TRBV19,CASNTGTGSNYGYTF,TGTGCCAGTAACACCGGGACAGGGTCCAACTATGGCTACACCTTC
-,-,13,TRBJ1-5,TRBV4-1,CASSQETRASQHF,TGCGCCAGCAGCCAAGAGACCCGAGCGTCCCAGCATTTT
TRBD1,-,13,TRBJ2-5,TRBV29-1,CSVATGGQETQYF,TGCAGCGTTGCCACAGGGGGTCAAGAGACCCAGTACTTC
-,-,14,TRBJ1-1,TRBV28,CASSPSLVSTEAFF,TGTGCCAGCAGTCCCTCTCTTGTCTCCACTGAAGCTTTCTTT
-,-,18,TRBJ2-2,TRBV27,CASSPLWGDSSPSGELFF,TGTGCCAGCAGTCCCCTTTGGGGTGACAGTTCTCCGAGCGGGGAGCTGTTTTTT
-,-,16,TRBJ2-4,TRBV21-1,CASSISSGGPKNIQYF,TGTGCCAGCAGCATATCTAGCGGAGGCCCCAAAAACATTCAGTACTTC
TRBD1,-,14,TRBJ1-2,TRBV28,CASSLEGAGYGYTF,TGTGCCAGCAGTTTAGAGGGGGCAGGCTATGGCTACACCTTC
-,-,14,TRBJ2-5,TRBV6-6,CASSTKATSETQYF,TGTGCCAGCAGTACGAAGGCGACTTCGGAGACCCAGTACTTC
-,once,17,TRBJ1-2,TRBV4-3,CASSQLPATGTNYGYTF,TGCGCCAGCAGCCAACTTCCGGCCACAGGGACTAACTATGGCTACACCTTC
-,-,12,TRBJ2-3,TRBV28,CAISGRGDTQYF,TGTGCGATCTCCGGCAGGGGCGATACGCAGTATTTT
TRBD1,-,16,TRBJ1-3,TRBV2,CASSRGTGGSGNTIYF,TGTGCCAGCAGTAGGGGGACAGGGGGCTCTGGAAACACCATATATTTT